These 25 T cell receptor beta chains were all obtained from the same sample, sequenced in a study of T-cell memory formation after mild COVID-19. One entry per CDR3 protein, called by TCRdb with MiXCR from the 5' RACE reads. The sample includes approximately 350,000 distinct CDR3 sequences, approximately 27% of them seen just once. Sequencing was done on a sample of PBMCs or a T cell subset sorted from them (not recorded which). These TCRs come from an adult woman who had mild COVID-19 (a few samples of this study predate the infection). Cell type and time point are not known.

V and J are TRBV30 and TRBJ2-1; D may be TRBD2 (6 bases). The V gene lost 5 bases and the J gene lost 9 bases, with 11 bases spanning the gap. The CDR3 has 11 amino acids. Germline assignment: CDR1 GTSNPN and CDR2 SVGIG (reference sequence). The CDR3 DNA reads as TGTGCCTGGTTCACGGGGGTTGAGCAGTTCTTC. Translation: CAWFTGVEQFF. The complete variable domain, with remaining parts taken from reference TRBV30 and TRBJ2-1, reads SQTIHQWPATLVQPVGSPLSLECTVEGTSNPNLYWYRQAAGRGLQLLFYSVGIGQISSEVPQNLSASRPQDRQFILSSKKLLLSDSGFYLCAWFTGVEQFFGPGTRLTVL.

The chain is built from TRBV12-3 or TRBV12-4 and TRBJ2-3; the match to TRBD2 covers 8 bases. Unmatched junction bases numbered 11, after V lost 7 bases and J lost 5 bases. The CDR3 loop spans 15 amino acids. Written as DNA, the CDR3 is TGTGCCAGCACCGCACGACTAGCGCGGGAAGATACGCAGTATTTT. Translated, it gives CASTARLAREDTQYF.

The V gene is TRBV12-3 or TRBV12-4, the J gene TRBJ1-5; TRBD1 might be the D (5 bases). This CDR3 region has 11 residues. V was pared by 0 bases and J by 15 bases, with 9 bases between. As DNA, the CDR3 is TGTGCCAGCAGTTTAGCGGGGGTCCCGCATTTT. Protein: CASSLAGVPHF.

For the CDR3, the DNA is TGTGCCAGCAGTCGAACGACGCATTTCACCCTCTCTGGGGCCAACGTCCTGACTTTC. Encoded protein: CASSRTTHFTLSGANVLTF. This chain links TRBV6-6 with TRBJ2-6; no clear D. Germline V CDR1 and CDR2: MNHNY, SVGAGI (reference sequence). CDR3 length: 19 residues. The ends were cut back, 5 bases at V and 0 bases at J, with 20 bases in the middle.

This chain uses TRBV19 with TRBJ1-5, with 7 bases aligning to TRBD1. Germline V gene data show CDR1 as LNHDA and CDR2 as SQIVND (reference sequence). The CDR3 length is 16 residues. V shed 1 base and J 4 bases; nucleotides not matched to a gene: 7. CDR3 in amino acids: CASSIGRQGLNQPQHF. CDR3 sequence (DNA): TGTGCCAGTAGTATAGGCCGACAGGGATTGAATCAGCCCCAGCATTTT. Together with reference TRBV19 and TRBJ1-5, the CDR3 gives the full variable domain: DGGITQSPKYLFRKEGQNVTLSCEQNLNHDAMYWYRQDPGQGLRLIYYSQIVNDFQKGDIAEGYSVSREKKESFPLTVTSAQKNPTAFYLCASSIGRQGLNQPQHFGDGTRLSIL.

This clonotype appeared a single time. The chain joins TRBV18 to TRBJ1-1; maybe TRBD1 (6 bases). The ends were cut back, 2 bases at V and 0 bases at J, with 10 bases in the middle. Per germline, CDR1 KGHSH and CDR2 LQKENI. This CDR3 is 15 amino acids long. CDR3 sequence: CASSPGTTMNTEAFF. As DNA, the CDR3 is TGTGCCAGCTCACCAGGGACAACCATGAACACTGAAGCTTTCTTT.

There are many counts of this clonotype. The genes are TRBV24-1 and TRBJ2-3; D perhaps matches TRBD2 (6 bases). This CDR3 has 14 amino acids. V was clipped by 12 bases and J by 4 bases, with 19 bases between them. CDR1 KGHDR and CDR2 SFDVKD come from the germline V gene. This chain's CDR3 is CAPRRGSPPDTQYF. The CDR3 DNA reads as TGTGCCCCCCGTCGGGGGAGCCCCCCAGATACGCAGTATTTT.

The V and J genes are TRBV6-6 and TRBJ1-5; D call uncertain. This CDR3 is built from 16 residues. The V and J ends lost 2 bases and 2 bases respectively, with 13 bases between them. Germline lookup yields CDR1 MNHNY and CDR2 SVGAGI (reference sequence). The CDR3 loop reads CASSYHRDRGNQPQHF. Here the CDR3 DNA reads TGTGCCAGCAGTTACCATCGGGATAGGGGCAATCAGCCCCAGCATTTT.

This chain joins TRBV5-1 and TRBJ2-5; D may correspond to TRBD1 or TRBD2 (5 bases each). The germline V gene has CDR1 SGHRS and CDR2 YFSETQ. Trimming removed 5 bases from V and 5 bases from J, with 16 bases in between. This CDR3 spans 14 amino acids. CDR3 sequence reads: CASSSSGARETQYF. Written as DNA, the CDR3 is TGCGCCAGCAGTTCCTCCGGGGCCAGGGAGACCCAGTACTTC.

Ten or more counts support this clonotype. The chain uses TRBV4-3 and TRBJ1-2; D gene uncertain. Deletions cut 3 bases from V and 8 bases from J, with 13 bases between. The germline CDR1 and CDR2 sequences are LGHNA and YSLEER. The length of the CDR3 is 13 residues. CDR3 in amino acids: CASSHDNLWGYTF. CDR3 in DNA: TGCGCCAGCAGCCATGATAACTTGTGGGGCTACACCTTC.

CDR3 in DNA: TGTGCCAGCAGAGCCTCTCACAGGGCTGCAGAAGCTTTCTTT. Translated, it gives CASRASHRAAEAFF. This rearrangement joins TRBV28 to TRBJ1-1, with D possibly matching TRBD1 (6 bases). Trimming took 6 bases from V and 8 from J, leaving 19 bases between them. The CDR3 length is 14 residues. Germline lookup yields CDR1 MDHEN and CDR2 SYDVKM.

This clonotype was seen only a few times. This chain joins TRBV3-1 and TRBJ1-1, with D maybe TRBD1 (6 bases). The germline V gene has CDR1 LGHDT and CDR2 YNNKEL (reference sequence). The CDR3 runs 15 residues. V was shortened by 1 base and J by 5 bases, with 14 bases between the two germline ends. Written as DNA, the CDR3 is TGTGCCAGCAGCCAAGTCCCAGGGGTTGGGACTGAAGCTTTCTTT. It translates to CASSQVPGVGTEAFF.

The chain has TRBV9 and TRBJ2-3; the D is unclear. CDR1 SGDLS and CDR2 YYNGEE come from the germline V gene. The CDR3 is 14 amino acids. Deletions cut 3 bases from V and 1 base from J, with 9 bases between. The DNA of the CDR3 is TGTGCCAGCAGCGGAGAGGTAGGCACAGATACGCAGTATTTT. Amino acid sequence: CASSGEVGTDTQYF. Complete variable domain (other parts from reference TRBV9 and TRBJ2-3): DSGVTQTPKHLITATGQRVTLRCSPRSGDLSVYWYQQSLDQGLQFLIQYYNGEERAKGNILERFSAQQFPDLHSELNLSSLELGDSALYFCASSGEVGTDTQYFGPGTRLTVL.

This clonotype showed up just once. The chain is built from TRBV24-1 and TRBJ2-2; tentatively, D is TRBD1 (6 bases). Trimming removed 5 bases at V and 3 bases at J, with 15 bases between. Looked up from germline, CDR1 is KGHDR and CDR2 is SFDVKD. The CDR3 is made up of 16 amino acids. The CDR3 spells CATSVGMGAYTGELFF. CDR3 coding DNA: TGTGCCACCAGTGTCGGAATGGGGGCCTACACCGGGGAGCTGTTTTTT.

This chain's CDR3 is CASRRTQAVGGYTF. The CDR3 DNA follows: TGTGCCAGCAGACGAACACAAGCAGTGGGAGGCTACACCTTC. The chain uses TRBV6-1 and TRBJ1-2, with no clear D. Germline V gene lookup returns CDR1 MNHNS and CDR2 SASEGT. The CDR3 loop spans 14 amino acids. V shed 6 bases and J shed 8 bases, with 19 bases lying between them.

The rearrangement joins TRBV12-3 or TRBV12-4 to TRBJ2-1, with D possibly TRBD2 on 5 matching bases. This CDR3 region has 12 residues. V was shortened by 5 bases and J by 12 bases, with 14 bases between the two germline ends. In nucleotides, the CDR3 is TGTGCCAGCAGTCCTACGCGGGCAGGGCAGTTCTTC. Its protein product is CASSPTRAGQFF.

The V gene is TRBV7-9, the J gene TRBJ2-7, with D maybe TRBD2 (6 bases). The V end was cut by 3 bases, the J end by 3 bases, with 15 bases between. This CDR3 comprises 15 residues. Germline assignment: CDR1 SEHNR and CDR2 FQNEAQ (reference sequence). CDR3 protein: CASSLAGPTGYEQYF. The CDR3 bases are TGTGCCAGCAGCTTGGCGGGACCTACTGGCTACGAGCAGTACTTC.

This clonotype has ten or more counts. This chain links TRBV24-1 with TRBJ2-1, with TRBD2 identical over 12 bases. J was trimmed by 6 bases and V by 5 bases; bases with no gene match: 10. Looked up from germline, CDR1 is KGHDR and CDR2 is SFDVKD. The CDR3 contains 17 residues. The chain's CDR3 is CATSAVRVLAGGNEQFF. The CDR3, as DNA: TGTGCCACCAGTGCCGTAAGGGTACTAGCGGGAGGCAATGAGCAGTTCTTC.

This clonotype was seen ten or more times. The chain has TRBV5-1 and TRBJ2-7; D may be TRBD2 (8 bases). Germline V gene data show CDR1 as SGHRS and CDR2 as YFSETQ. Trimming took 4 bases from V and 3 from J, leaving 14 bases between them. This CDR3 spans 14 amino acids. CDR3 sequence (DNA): TGCGCCAGCAGCCGGGAGGGACAGATCTACGAGCAGTACTTC. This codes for CASSREGQIYEQYF.

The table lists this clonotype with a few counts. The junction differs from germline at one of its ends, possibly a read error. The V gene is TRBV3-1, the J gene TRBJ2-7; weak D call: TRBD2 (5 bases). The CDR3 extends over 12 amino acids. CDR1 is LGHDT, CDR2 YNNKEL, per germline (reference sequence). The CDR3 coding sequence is TGTGCCAGCAGCCAAGAGGGCAAAGCGGCCGACTTC. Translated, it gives CASSQEGKAADF.

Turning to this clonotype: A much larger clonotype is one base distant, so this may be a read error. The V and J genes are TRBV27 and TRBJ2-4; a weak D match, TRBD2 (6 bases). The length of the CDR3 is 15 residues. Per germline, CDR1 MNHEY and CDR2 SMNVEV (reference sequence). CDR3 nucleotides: TGTGCCAGCAGTCCGTACGGGAGTTCGGGAAACCTTCAGTACTTC. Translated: CASSPYGSSGNLQYF.

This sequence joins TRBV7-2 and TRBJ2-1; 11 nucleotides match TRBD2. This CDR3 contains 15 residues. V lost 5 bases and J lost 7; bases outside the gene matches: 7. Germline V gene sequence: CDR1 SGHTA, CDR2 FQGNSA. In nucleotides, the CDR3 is TGTGCCAGCAGCATAATAGCGGGAGGGGGAAATGAGCAGTTCTTC. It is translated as CASSIIAGGGNEQFF.

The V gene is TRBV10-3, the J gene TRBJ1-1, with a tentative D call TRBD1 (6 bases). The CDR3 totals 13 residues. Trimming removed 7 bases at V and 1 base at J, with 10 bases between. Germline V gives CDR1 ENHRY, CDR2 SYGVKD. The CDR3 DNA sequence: TGTGCCATCACAAGGGGGGAGAACACTGAAGCTTTCTTT. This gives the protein CAITRGENTEAFF.

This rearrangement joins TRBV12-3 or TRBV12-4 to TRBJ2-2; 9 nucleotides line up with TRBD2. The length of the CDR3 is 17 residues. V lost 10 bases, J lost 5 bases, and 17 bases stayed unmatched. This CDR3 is CAIPFPRREGETGELFF. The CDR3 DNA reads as TGTGCCATCCCCTTCCCTAGGCGGGAGGGGGAGACCGGGGAGCTGTTTTTT.

CDR3 DNA sequence: TGTGCCAGCAGCTTTTCAGGGGGAAAACAGCCCCAGCATTTT. Residues: CASSFSGGKQPQHF. The chain employs TRBV7-8 and TRBJ1-5; 7 bases map to TRBD1. V lost 3 bases to trimming and J lost 7 bases; unmatched junction nucleotides: 6. CDR1 and CDR2 (germline): SGHVS, FQNEAQ. The CDR3 loop spans 14 amino acids.